This TCR beta chain was profiled in a study of cytomegalovirus exposure and HLA in healthy donors. Study-level findings and limits: As confirmed in vitro, a few CMV-associated chains were specific for CMV antigens.

In regard to this clone: Its antigen is still unknown.

The study ran its PCR with 60 Vbeta and 13 Jbeta primers. Some clones are missing from TCRdb's copy, which holds only in-frame ones; the method was immunoSEQ multiplex PCR. The table shows roughly 200,000 clones, with 65% to 90% occurring only once. With V trimmed by 4 bases and J by 7 bases, 19 bases remained unmatched. CDR1 is MDHEN and CDR2 is SYDVKM in the germline V gene. This CDR3 contains 17 residues. Specimen: PBMCs. The genes are TRBV28 and TRBJ2-7, with TRBD2 identical over 7 bases. This TCR was sampled from a young woman in good health and CMV-seronegative. The DNA for the CDR3 is TGTGCCAGCAGTTCCGGAGCCTATTTTAGCGGGTCTCGAGAGCAGTACTTC. Translating gives CASSSGAYFSGSREQYF.